This is a list of T cell receptor beta chains from one sample in a study of shared clonotypes between healthy human individuals. Measured with immunoSEQ multiplex PCR; TCRdb has only the in-frame clones, and not every one. In the table there are approximately 2.1 million clones, approximately 95% of which are singletons. The material sequenced was naive CD4+ T cells from PBMCs. All receptors come from a man between 18 and 35 years old in good health. Some clones in this sample may be carry-over from other donors' samples. Both conserved end residues are part of each CDR3. The order of the fields is V gene, J gene, D gene, CDR3 protein, CDR3 DNA. A D gene is named only where the DNA matches it firmly.

V: TRBV4-3
J: TRBJ2-1
D: .
CDR3: CASSQDGSRGNEQFF
DNA: TGCGCCAGCAGCCAGGATGGGTCACGGGGGAATGAGCAGTTCTTC

V: TRBV5-1
J: TRBJ1-2
D: TRBD1
CDR3: CASSSLQGNYGYTF
DNA: TGCGCCAGCAGCTCATTACAGGGGAACTATGGCTACACCTTC

V: TRBV28
J: TRBJ1-5
D: .
CDR3: CASSLGTRYSNQPQHF
DNA: TGTGCCAGCAGTTTAGGTACGAGGTATAGCAATCAGCCCCAGCATTTT

V: TRBV18
J: TRBJ2-2
D: .
CDR3: CASSPLGVSTGELFF
DNA: TGTGCCAGCTCACCACTAGGCGTTTCGACCGGGGAGCTGTTTTTT

V: TRBV4-3
J: TRBJ2-2
D: .
CDR3: CASSQEARVAGELFF
DNA: TGCGCCAGCAGCCAAGAGGCAAGGGTAGCCGGGGAGCTGTTTTTT

V: TRBV2
J: TRBJ2-2
D: .
CDR3: CASSEVFRGTGELFF
DNA: TGTGCCAGCAGTGAGGTTTTCAGGGGCACCGGGGAGCTGTTTTTT

V: TRBV2
J: TRBJ1-5
D: TRBD1
CDR3: CASSSETGAQPQHF
DNA: TGTGCCAGCAGTTCTGAGACAGGGGCTCAGCCCCAGCATTTT

V: TRBV4-1
J: TRBJ1-1
D: .
CDR3: CASSQDGRGALHRTEAFF
DNA: TGCGCCAGCAGCCAAGATGGGCGGGGGGCGCTTCATCGGACTGAAGCTTTCTTT

V: TRBV7-9
J: TRBJ1-2
D: .
CDR3: CASSSTHCGYTF
DNA: TGTGCCAGCAGCTCGACTCACTGTGGCTACACCTTC

V: TRBV28
J: TRBJ2-1
D: TRBD1
CDR3: CASSFPGQGVLQFF
DNA: TGTGCCAGCAGTTTCCCGGGACAGGGGGTTCTTCAGTTCTTC

V: TRBV28
J: TRBJ1-2
D: TRBD1
CDR3: CASLPIAGTAYGYTF
DNA: TGTGCCAGCTTACCCATCGCCGGGACAGCCTATGGCTACACCTTC

V: TRBV15
J: TRBJ2-3
D: TRBD2
CDR3: CAPWTSLTSTDTQYF
DNA: TGTGCCCCCTGGACTAGCTTAACCTCCACAGATACGCAGTATTTT

V: TRBV4-1
J: TRBJ1-4
D: .
CDR3: CASSQVGGREKLFF
DNA: TGCGCCAGCAGCCAAGTAGGCGGCCGAGAAAAACTGTTTTTT

V: TRBV5-1
J: TRBJ1-4
D: .
CDR3: CARKDPGDLFF
DNA: TGCGCCAGAAAGGACCCCGGGGATCTGTTTTTT

V: TRBV5-1
J: TRBJ2-1
D: .
CDR3: CASSFREPSNEQFF
DNA: TGCGCCAGCAGCTTCCGGGAGCCGTCCAATGAGCAGTTCTTC

V: TRBV2
J: TRBJ1-1
D: .
CDR3: CASSERLNTEAFF
DNA: TGTGCCAGCAGTGAGCGACTGAACACTGAAGCTTTCTTT

V: TRBV4-1
J: TRBJ1-5
D: TRBD1
CDR3: CASSQDIGQGQPQHF
DNA: TGCGCCAGCAGCCAAGATATTGGACAGGGCCAGCCCCAGCATTTT

V: TRBV9
J: TRBJ2-7
D: .
CDR3: CASSVAPGHNYEQYF
DNA: TGTGCCAGCAGCGTAGCCCCCGGCCACAACTACGAGCAGTACTTC

V: TRBV28
J: TRBJ2-7
D: TRBD1
CDR3: CASSSGGQGLTYEQYF
DNA: TGTGCCAGCAGTTCCGGAGGACAGGGCCTTACCTACGAGCAGTACTTC

V: TRBV4-2
J: TRBJ2-2
D: .
CDR3: CASSQTDGTGELFF
DNA: TGTGCCAGCAGCCAAACGGATGGCACCGGGGAGCTGTTTTTT

V: TRBV18
J: TRBJ1-1
D: .
CDR3: CASSPPTVNTEAFF
DNA: TGTGCCAGCTCACCACCGACGGTTAACACTGAAGCTTTCTTT

V: TRBV9
J: TRBJ2-7
D: TRBD2
CDR3: CASSVGPAGLGEQYF
DNA: TGTGCCAGCAGCGTAGGGCCAGCGGGATTGGGCGAGCAGTACTTC

V: TRBV28
J: TRBJ2-3
D: .
CDR3: CASSSINQAQYF
DNA: TGTGCCAGCAGTTCGATCAACCAGGCGCAGTATTTT

V: TRBV15
J: TRBJ1-1
D: .
CDR3: CATSRDLTDNTEAFF
DNA: TGTGCCACCAGCAGAGATCTAACTGACAACACTGAAGCTTTCTTT

V: TRBV2
J: TRBJ1-1
D: TRBD1
CDR3: CASTGTGTNTEAFF
DNA: TGTGCCAGCACCGGGACAGGGACGAACACTGAAGCTTTCTTT

V: TRBV19
J: TRBJ2-1
D: TRBD2
CDR3: CASRRGTSGSIGNEQFF
DNA: TGTGCCAGTAGACGTGGGACTAGCGGGAGTATCGGGAATGAGCAGTTCTTC

V: TRBV6-5
J: TRBJ2-7
D: .
CDR3: CASSYGPTVSYEQYF
DNA: TGTGCCAGCAGTTATGGCCCGACCGTCTCCTACGAGCAGTACTTC

V: TRBV10-3
J: TRBJ2-2
D: .
CDR3: CAISGGDRRRVTGELFF
DNA: TGTGCCATCAGTGGGGGGGACCGGAGAAGGGTCACCGGGGAGCTGTTTTTT

V: TRBV5-5
J: TRBJ1-5
D: TRBD1
CDR3: CASSLGGQGAGQPQHF
DNA: TGTGCCAGCAGCTTGGGGGGACAGGGGGCCGGGCAGCCCCAGCATTTT

V: TRBV7-2
J: TRBJ2-7
D: .
CDR3: CASSDSYEQYF
DNA: TGTGCCAGCTCGGACAGCTACGAGCAGTACTTC

V: TRBV5-4
J: TRBJ1-2
D: .
CDR3: CASSLAGPTMGYTF
DNA: TGTGCCAGCAGCTTGGCGGGACCGACTATGGGCTACACCTTC